Listed below are T cell receptor beta chains from one sample, sequenced in a study of identical twins. TCRdb redid the calling of the 5' RACE reads with MiXCR, one entry per CDR3 protein. The repertoire has about 470,000 distinct CDR3 sequences, 20% to 25% of them found once; the top ten carry 2.9%. The same sample was also studied in work on T cells expressing NK-cell markers.

Source material: CD4+ T cells sorted from blood. All receptors derive from a woman aged 18-35 years in good health. Each CDR3 is given with its conserved first and last residue. A D gene is named only where the DNA matches it firmly. Rows give clone size only sometimes, using once, few, many, or a class for an expanded clone.

j_call d_call v_call clone_size cdr3_nt cdr3_aa
TRBJ2-1 NA TRBV20-1 NA TGCAGTGCTAACCTCCAAGAGTGGGAGCAGTTCTTC CSANLQEWEQFF
TRBJ2-7 NA TRBV7-2 few TGTGCCAGCAGCTTTGGACTGACGGTTTGGTACTTC CASSFGLTVWYF
TRBJ2-5 TRBD1 TRBV9 NA TGTGCCAGCAGCGTTAGTGCGGGACAGGCGGGAGAGACCCAGTACTTC CASSVSAGQAGETQYF
TRBJ1-5 TRBD1 TRBV20-1 NA TGCAGTGCTACCGGACAGGTTAACAATCAGCCCCAGCATTTT CSATGQVNNQPQHF
TRBJ2-1 TRBD2 TRBV24-1 few TGTGCCACCAGTGCGAATCGGGGGACTAGCGCCTACAATGAGCAGTTCTTC CATSANRGTSAYNEQFF
TRBJ2-3 NA TRBV3-1 NA TGTGCCAGCAGACGTGGGGGGACTAGCACAGATACGCAGTATTTT CASRRGGTSTDTQYF
TRBJ2-1 NA TRBV20-1 NA TGCAGTGCTAAGTGGCCTGCCTACAATGAGCAGTTCTTC CSAKWPAYNEQFF
TRBJ1-1 NA TRBV29-1 few TGCAGCGCCGGATCACCGACTGAAGCTTTCTTT CSAGSPTEAFF
TRBJ1-5 TRBD1 TRBV4-2 NA TGTGCCAGCAGCCAAAGAACAGGGGGCGGAGGTAGCAATCAGCCCCAGCATTTT CASSQRTGGGGSNQPQHF
TRBJ1-1 NA TRBV5-1 NA TGCGCCAGCAGCTTGCAACACTCACAGGGCGGTGGCACTGAAGCTTTCTTT CASSLQHSQGGGTEAFF
TRBJ1-6 NA TRBV10-3 many TGTGCCATCAGAGGCCACGGTGAAGAAAATTCACCCCTCCACTTT CAIRGHGEENSPLHF
TRBJ2-1 NA TRBV6-2/TRBV6-3 NA TGTGCCAGCACGGCCCCCTACTACAATGAGCAGTTCTTC CASTAPYYNEQFF
TRBJ2-3 TRBD2 TRBV7-2 few TGTGCCAGCACAAATAGCGGGAATACGCAGTATTTT CASTNSGNTQYF
TRBJ2-7 NA TRBV27 once TGTGCCAGCAGAGACCGAAGCGGGTTGGCAGGAGAGCAGTACTTC CASRDRSGLAGEQYF
TRBJ2-1 NA TRBV2 few TGTGCCAGCAGTGAATTGTCTAGATGGGCCTACAATGAGCAGTTCTTC CASSELSRWAYNEQFF
TRBJ2-3 NA TRBV2 NA TGTGCCAGCACCCGGGCCGACACAGATACGCAGTATTTT CASTRADTDTQYF
TRBJ2-1 TRBD2 TRBV20-1 few TGCAGTGCTCAGAGCGGGGGCGGCCTCTATGAGCAGTTCTTC CSAQSGGGLYEQFF
TRBJ1-1 TRBD1 TRBV18 few TGTGCCAGCTCACCCGCGAACAGGGGTAACACTGAAGCTTTCTTT CASSPANRGNTEAFF
TRBJ1-2 NA TRBV7-2 NA TGTGCCAGCAGCGAATACAGGGCCGATGGCTACACCTTC CASSEYRADGYTF
TRBJ2-7 TRBD1 TRBV15 NA TGTGCCACCAGCGGTCCCGGGACAGGGAAGAGTTCCTACGAGCAGTACTTC CATSGPGTGKSSYEQYF
TRBJ2-2 TRBD2 TRBV4-1 NA TGCGCCAGCCGCGGGACTAGCGGGGCCTTGAACACCGGGGAGCTGTTTTTT CASRGTSGALNTGELFF
TRBJ2-7 TRBD1 TRBV5-1 few TGCGCCAGCAGCCCAGATCGGACAGGCCCATCTATCGACGAGCAGTACTTC CASSPDRTGPSIDEQYF
TRBJ1-1 NA TRBV6-6 NA TGTGCCAGCAGTGACAGATCTGCTGAAGCTTTCTTT CASSDRSAEAFF
TRBJ1-1 NA TRBV12-3/TRBV12-4 NA TGTGCCAGCAGTCACCTTCACCCAAAAGCTTTCTTT CASSHLHPKAFF
TRBJ2-7 NA TRBV2 few TGTGCCAGCAGTGAACAGGGGAGCTCCTACGAGCAGTACTTC CASSEQGSSYEQYF
TRBJ2-1 NA TRBV2 NA TGTGCCAGCACCTACAGTCCAAGCTCCTACAATGAGCAGTTCTTC CASTYSPSSYNEQFF
TRBJ2-5 TRBD2 TRBV5-1 NA TGCGCCAGCAGCACCTTGGATAGCGGGGAGACCCAGTACTTC CASSTLDSGETQYF
TRBJ2-4 TRBD1 TRBV25-1 NA TGTGCCAGCAGCCGATTGGGACAGACATTAGCCAAAAACATTCAGTACTTC CASSRLGQTLAKNIQYF
TRBJ1-2 NA TRBV5-1 NA TGCGCCAGCAGCTTGGTAGGCAGTGGTGGCTACACCTTC CASSLVGSGGYTF
TRBJ2-4 NA TRBV7-9 NA TGTGCCAGCAGCCCACAGGGATACAAAAACATTCAGTACTTC CASSPQGYKNIQYF
TRBJ2-5 TRBD1 TRBV19 few TGTGCCAGTAGTCCCCGGACAGGGCCAGAGACCCAGTACTTC CASSPRTGPETQYF
TRBJ2-5 NA TRBV5-1 NA TGCGCCAGCAGCTCGGGGCTCCTGCTCGAGACCCAGTACTTC CASSSGLLLETQYF
TRBJ2-1 NA TRBV3-1 NA TGTGCCAGCAGCCAAGATTCAGGGACATTCAGCTCCTACAATGAGCAGTTCTTC CASSQDSGTFSSYNEQFF
TRBJ1-2 NA TRBV20-1 few TGCAGTGCTGCTCGGAGGTATCTCCGGGGCCTTGGCTATGGCTACACCTTC CSAARRYLRGLGYGYTF
TRBJ2-5 TRBD1 TRBV12-3/TRBV12-4 NA TGTGCCAGCAGAAAAGGGGGCTCGGCGGAGACCCAGTACTTC CASRKGGSAETQYF
TRBJ2-7 TRBD2 TRBV12-3/TRBV12-4 few TGTGCCAGCGCTCCTGACACAGGCGGGAGCACCTCCCGTCAGTACTTC CASAPDTGGSTSRQYF
TRBJ2-2 TRBD1 TRBV11-2 few TGTGCCAGCAGCCCAGGACAGGGGGTCACCGGGGAGCTGTTTTTT CASSPGQGVTGELFF
TRBJ2-3 TRBD2 TRBV10-2 few TGCGCCAGCGGACGCGGGAGGGCCATCGATACGCAGTATTTT CASGRGRAIDTQYF
TRBJ2-5 TRBD2 TRBV6-2/TRBV6-3 few TGTGCCAGCAGTTACAGCGGGACTGGGGGGACCCAGTACTTC CASSYSGTGGTQYF
TRBJ1-1 NA TRBV2 NA TGTGCCAGCGGGATATCTTTTATGAACACTGAAGCTTTCTTT CASGISFMNTEAFF
TRBJ1-2 NA TRBV5-1 NA TGCGCCAGCAGCTTGGCCCCGGCCTCTGGCTACACCTTC CASSLAPASGYTF
TRBJ2-1 NA TRBV2 once TGTGCCAGCTCCCGCGTGGGAAGCTCCTACAATGAGCAGTTCTTC CASSRVGSSYNEQFF
TRBJ1-5 NA TRBV5-1 NA TGCGCCAGCAGCTTCTCGGACCCGGCCAGTCAGCCCCAGCATTTT CASSFSDPASQPQHF
TRBJ2-3 TRBD1 TRBV6-1 few TGTGCCAGCAGGACTGGACAGGGGCGAACAGATACGCAGTATTTT CASRTGQGRTDTQYF
TRBJ1-3 NA TRBV7-9 NA TGTGCCAGCACCTTTTGGGGCTCTGGAAACACCATATATTTT CASTFWGSGNTIYF
TRBJ2-7 TRBD2 TRBV12-5 NA TGTGCTACCTGTAGCGGGAGAGGGGACGAGCAGTACTTC CATCSGRGDEQYF
TRBJ1-3 TRBD1 TRBV9 NA TGTGCCAGCACTGGACAGGGGGCTGGAAACACCATATATTTT CASTGQGAGNTIYF
TRBJ2-3 TRBD2 TRBV2 NA TGTGCCAGCCTTGCGGCTAGCGGGGACCCCCTGAAGCGGTATTTT CASLAASGDPLKRYF
TRBJ2-5 NA TRBV3-1 NA TGTGCCAGCAGCCAGGGAGTCAAACTAGCCGGGGAGACCCAGTACTTC CASSQGVKLAGETQYF
TRBJ1-1 NA TRBV7-9 few TGTGCCAGCAGCTTACGGGGGGCGTCCGGGACTGAAGCTTTCTTT CASSLRGASGTEAFF
TRBJ2-1 TRBD2 TRBV11-2 NA TGTGCCAGCAGCTTAAGAAGCGGGAGGTACAATGAGCAGTTCTTC CASSLRSGRYNEQFF
TRBJ2-5 NA TRBV20-1 NA TGCAGTGCCAGGCTCGGGATTGGGGAGACCCAGTACTTC CSARLGIGETQYF
TRBJ1-6 NA TRBV20-1 NA TGCAGTGCTAGTTCAGGGCAATCACCCCTCCACTTT CSASSGQSPLHF
TRBJ1-1 NA TRBV29-1 few TGCAGCGTTGAAAGGAGGGTTGATGTCACTGAAGCTTTCTTT CSVERRVDVTEAFF
TRBJ1-1 NA TRBV20-1 few TGCAGTGCCCAACGAGGGGTGGGAACTGAAGCTTTCTTT CSAQRGVGTEAFF
TRBJ2-2 NA TRBV12-3/TRBV12-4 many TGTGCCAGCAGTTTAGGGGGGCGCCTCACCGGGGAGCTGTTTTTT CASSLGGRLTGELFF
TRBJ2-1 TRBD2 TRBV4-3 NA TGCGCCAGCAGCCAAGGCTCCCGGGGGGGGCAGTTCTTC CASSQGSRGGQFF
TRBJ1-2 NA TRBV5-4 few TGTGCCAGCAGGGGCGGCAACGCCTGGGGTGGCTACACCTTC CASRGGNAWGGYTF